The clone carrying this T cell receptor (beta chain) was seen more than once but under ten times. The antigen is undetermined. The sample is drawn from a study of T cell repertoires in cytomegalovirus infection. TCRdb ran MiXCR on the reads and lists one entry per CDR3 protein. The sample records approximately 990,000 distinct CDR3 sequences, 25% to 40% being singletons. Trimming pared 1 base from V and 5 bases from J, leaving 15 bases between. Germline V gene lookup returns CDR1 MGHRA and CDR2 YSYEKL. The CDR3 loop spans 16 amino acids. The sequenced sample was cultured CD8+ T cells from PBMCs, obtained from culture after CMV antigen stimulation. The chain uses TRBV4-1 and TRBJ1-5; perhaps TRBD1 as D (6 bases). The clonotype was recovered from a human donor in good health (CMV status not recorded). Some clones in this sample may be carry-over from other donors' samples. The CDR3 DNA reads TGCGCCAGCAGCCAAGCGGTAGACAGGAGATATCAGCCCCAGCATTTT. Encoded protein: CASSQAVDRRYQPQHF.